This TCR beta chain is drawn from a study of tumor and adjacent non-tumor tissue in lung cancer. As for the study in general: The cohort had approximately 13 adenocarcinoma, 2 squamous cell and 1 small cell patients. Aged about 30 to 76 years, patients included more than nine men and about 5 women with stage I to III disease.

To note about this clonotype: Its antigen is currently unknown. The junction does not match germline at one end; this may be a read error.

There are 12 residues in the CDR3. Three rounds of nested PCR, following a modified ARM-PCR protocol, produced the TCRbeta library. TCRdb independently ran MiXCR on the multiplex PCR reads; one entry per CDR3 protein. The sample holds tens of thousands of distinct CDR3 sequences; 76% are singletons and the top ten take under 50%. No cell sorting was done before RNA was extracted from the tissue. More than 3 cm separated this lung sample from the edge of the tumor. The study, taken as a whole, reports: Normal lung showed higher cumulative top 100 clone frequency than tumor.

V and J are TRBV6-7 and TRBJ2-7; D is ambiguous. TRBV6-7 is treated as an ORF (open reading frame) with a function not yet certain. This TCR was sampled from a man between 65 and 85 years old with non-small cell lung cancer. Sequenced input: distant non-tumor lung tissue. CDR3 region: CSSSYSQYEQYF. As DNA, the CDR3 is TGTTCCAGCAGTTACAGTCAATACGAGCAGTACTTC.